This TCR beta chain was sequenced in a study of cytomegalovirus exposure and HLA in healthy donors. The CDR3 consists of 14 residues. V lost 2 bases and J lost 1, with 8 bases in between. Germline V lookup: CDR1 SGHRS, CDR2 YFSETQ. Primers for the PCR totalled 60 Vbeta and 13 Jbeta. Assay: immunoSEQ multiplex PCR; the TCRdb copy retains only in-frame clones and omits some. The sample comprises 200,000 or so clones, around 73% of which are singletons, and around 4% rests with the top ten. The donors (healthy individuals) were bone marrow donors. Comment on this clone: Its antigen is unidentified.

Overall study results and limits: Among the CMV-associated chains, a few were confirmed in vitro as specific for CMV antigens. The study labeled roughly 160 TCR beta chains cytomegalovirus-associated.

Source material: PBMCs. The sequence derives from a male donor in good health and CMV-seronegative. The rearrangement uses TRBV5-1 and TRBJ2-3; D is undetermined. CDR3: CASSLIPGTDTQYF. The DNA for the CDR3 is TGCGCCAGCAGCTTAATTCCGGGCACAGATACGCAGTATTTT. Complete variable domain (other parts from reference TRBV5-1 and TRBJ2-3): KAGVTQTPRYLIKTRGQQVTLSCSPISGHRSVSWYQQTPGQGLQFLFEYFSETQRNKGNFPGRFSGRQFSNSRSEMNVSTLELGDSALYLCASSLIPGTDTQYFGPGTRLTVL.